This T cell receptor beta chain was sequenced during a study of identical twins (dated by TCRdb to the mid-2010s). For context, the study as a whole: To test whether fetal clonotypes persist, this study deep-sequenced TCR alpha and beta repertoires from monozygotic twins, from unrelated adults of various ages, and from cord blood. To rule out contamination, replicate twin experiments were performed at different times with different library preparation protocols.

The V end loses 5 bases and the J end loses 0 bases, and a stretch of 15 bases separates them. The CDR3 runs 16 residues from the cysteine to the phenylalanine. The entry retains the CDR3 DNA only, 48 bases that are in frame from base 1. Via the germline V gene, CDR1 is KGHSH and CDR2 LQKENI. What the authors observed across the whole study: Zero-insertion analyses could be partly confounded by invariant T cells such as MAIT and iNKT, although diverse VJ usage argued against such confounding for most clonotypes. Fewer insertions were carried by abundant cord blood beta clonotypes, a similar but weaker trend appeared in young adult naive repertoires, and no such trend appeared in memory repertoires. Conclusions relied on cross-sectional statistical analysis, since the same donors could not be followed over many years. Excess twin sharing in beta out-of-frame sequences was weaker because fewer shared sequences lowered the signal-to-noise ratio. Out-of-frame TCR alpha sequences shared between twins showed an excess of low generation-probability sequences compared with coincidental sharing between unrelated individuals. In monozygotic twins, out-of-frame TCR alpha sharing was systematically underestimated by recombination models, although the models agreed with sharing between unrelated individuals.

Library prep was done by 5' RACE. Sequencing took place on an Illumina HiSeq 2000. Template switching added a universal primer binding site, and the final cDNA carried a unique molecular identifier that allowed TCR cDNA molecules to be counted accurately. First-strand cDNA for TCR alpha and beta chains was synthesized from specific primers in the conserved constant-segment region. To control for contamination, every cDNA library was double barcoded, receiving both a SMART-Mk sample barcode and Illumina barcodes. Two successive PCR steps introduced TruSeq adapter sequences along with Illumina sample barcodes. The TCR alpha and beta cDNA libraries were sequenced on the Illumina HiSeq platform using custom primers. The study's own analysis went as follows. MiGEC processed the raw reads to extract unique molecular identifiers, while MiXCR was used to determine the CDR3 positions. Recombination models were inferred per individual with the repgenHMM and IGoR tools using an EM algorithm. The analysis of shared clonotypes was done with the tcR package in R, with sharing normalized by the product of cloneset sizes. Out-of-frame nonproductive sequences were analyzed to study raw recombination free of thymic and clonal selection effects. TCRdb reanalyzed the raw reads on its own, using fastp at Q25 for trimming and MiXCR for clone calling, and kept in-frame beta chains. CDR3 protein sequences are deduplicated, and each keeps its most common genes and DNA. The V and J calls reflect TCRdb's pipeline rather than the authors' work. Within this sample are hundreds of thousands of distinct CDR3 sequences, with roughly 12% of them counted one time only. The ten largest clones add up to roughly 1.6% of the sample.

This clonotype occurred a few times. It lacks a known antigen. No clone much larger than this one lies a single base away; base qualities are absent. Every donor was a healthy Caucasian. Three pairs of female monozygotic twins, all aged 18 to 29 years, made up the twin cohort. RNA for TCR libraries was isolated from peripheral blood mononuclear cells. The same sample was also studied in work on yellow fever vaccine responses in identical twins. In that second paper, the authors write: According to the authors, the vaccine-induced T cell response in identical twins seemed to be partly convergent and partly specific to each individual. In identical twins, the study followed T cell clones that responded to the vaccine with precision.

The TCR sequence derives from a woman aged 18-35 years in good health. This receptor chain uses TRBV18 and TRBJ2-3; the D gene identity is not certain. Sequenced sample: PBMCs. The DNA sequence reads TGTGCCAGCTCAGAGCGTCTGGAAACTAGCACAGATACGCAGTATTTT. It encodes CASSERLETSTDTQYF.